Following are 18 T cell receptor beta chains from one sample sequenced in a study of blood T cell repertoires in COVID-19. TCRdb's table, derived via immunoSEQ multiplex PCR, lists solely in-frame clones and lacks some. The sample has fewer than 85,000 clones, around 83% seen once. Sequencing input: peripheral blood. The receptors were sampled from a man at least 80 years old with acute or convalescent COVID-19.

This rearrangement joins TRBV5-1 to TRBJ1-2; tentative D call: TRBD1 (5 bases). CDR3 length: 14 amino acids. Germline V lookup: CDR1 SGHRS, CDR2 YFSETQ. Trimming took off 4 bases at V and 8 bases at J, with 18 bases between the two ends. The CDR3 sequence: CASSLGGDGGGYTF. Written as DNA, the CDR3 is TGCGCCAGCAGCCTGGGTGGCGACGGGGGAGGCTACACCTTC.

The chain employs TRBV19 and TRBJ1-5; TRBD1 agrees at 9 bases. Germline V gene sequence: CDR1 LNHDA, CDR2 SQIVND (reference sequence). The V gene end was trimmed by 4 bases and the J gene end by 5 bases; junction bases not matched to a gene: 9. CDR3 length: 16 residues. CDR3 region: CASSNLRQGGDQPQHF. In DNA form, the CDR3 reads TGTGCCAGTAGTAACCTGAGACAGGGGGGCGATCAGCCCCAGCATTTT.

This clone came up once. The V and J genes are TRBV6-5 and TRBJ2-3, with D perhaps TRBD1 (8 bases). Germline CDR1 MNHEY, CDR2 SVGAGI. The V end was cut by 7 bases, the J end by 4 bases, with 18 bases between. The CDR3 runs 15 residues. CDR3 sequence: CASNAQGAGADTQYF. CDR3 bases: TGTGCCAGCAATGCTCAGGGGGCGGGGGCAGATACGCAGTATTTT.

This clone has only a few counts. V gene TRBV28 combines with J gene TRBJ2-2; 7 nucleotides line up with TRBD2. The V segment lost 10 bases and the J segment 3 bases; nucleotides outside the gene matches: 8. Germline V lookup: CDR1 MDHEN, CDR2 SYDVKM. The CDR3 runs 14 residues. The CDR3 region has the DNA TGTGCCACTCTGGGGACTATTCACACCGGGGAGCTGTTTTTT. Translation: CATLGTIHTGELFF. The entire variable domain, with the rest obtained from reference TRBV28 and TRBJ2-2, is as follows: DVKVTQSSRYLVKRTGEKVFLECVQDMDHENMFWYRQDPGLGLRLIYFSYDVKMKEKGDIPEGYSVSREKKERFSLILESASTNQTSMYLCATLGTIHTGELFFGEGSRLTVL.

This clone was counted once. The chain uses TRBV19 and TRBJ1-2; no firm D call. CDR1 and CDR2 (germline): LNHDA, SQIVND (reference sequence). This CDR3 is 13 amino acids long. The V end lost 3 bases, the J end lost 4 bases, and 9 bases lay between the germline ends. As DNA, the CDR3 is TGTGCCAGTAGTATCCTAGGACTCTATGGCTACACCTTC. Translating it yields CASSILGLYGYTF.

Written as DNA, the CDR3 is TGCGCCAGCAGCCAAGCTACGGCTAGCGGCACAGATACGCAGTATTTT. It is translated as CASSQATASGTDTQYF. V gene TRBV4-3 combines with J gene TRBJ2-3; maybe TRBD2 (6 bases). V shed 1 base and J shed 1 base, with 12 bases lying between them. The CDR3 runs to 16 residues. Looked up from germline, CDR1 is LGHNA and CDR2 is YSLEER.

V usage is TRBV5-1 and J usage is TRBJ2-2, with 10 bases aligning to TRBD2. The CDR3 runs to 14 residues. The germline CDR1 and CDR2 sequences are SGHRS and YFSETQ. Losses at the gene ends were 8 bases for V and 1 base for J; bases not matched to a gene: 2. Here the CDR3 reads CASRTSGNTGELFF. The CDR3 DNA follows: TGCGCCAGTAGGACTAGCGGGAACACCGGGGAGCTGTTTTTT.

The chain is built from TRBV4-2 and TRBJ2-3; tentative D call: TRBD1 (6 bases). The CDR3 spans 15 residues. V lost 2 bases and J 0 bases, leaving 9 bases between the germline ends. Germline V gene lookup returns CDR1 LGHNA and CDR2 YNFKEQ. This CDR3 reads CASSQWTASTDTQYF. CDR3 DNA sequence: TGTGCCAGCAGCCAATGGACAGCTAGCACAGATACGCAGTATTTT.

The chain joins TRBV28 to TRBJ1-2; D is possibly TRBD1 (5 bases). CDR1 and CDR2 (germline): MDHEN, SYDVKM. The CDR3 runs 12 residues. Trimming stripped 6 bases from V and 7 bases from J, with 12 bases between. The CDR3 bases are TGTGCCAGCAGCTCCAGGGCCAGTGGCTACACCTTC. Protein product: CASSSRASGYTF.

The gene calls are TRBV18 and TRBJ1-5; tentative D call: TRBD1 (6 bases). The CDR3 has 18 amino acids. With 3 bases removed from V and 0 bases from J, the gap between germline ends came to 18 bases. Germline V gene data show CDR1 as KGHSH and CDR2 as LQKENI. As DNA, the CDR3 is TGTGCCAGCTCACCGAACGCGCAGGGGCCTAATAGCAATCAGCCCCAGCATTTT. Its translation is CASSPNAQGPNSNQPQHF.

This clone was seen at least ten times. The chain employs TRBV10-3 and TRBJ1-2; 7 positions agree with TRBD1. The CDR3 spans 13 residues. V lost 4 bases to trimming and J lost 4 bases; unmatched junction nucleotides: 3. Germline-derived CDR1 and CDR2 are ENHRY and SYGVKD. CDR3: CAISGRQGYGYTF. In DNA, the CDR3 is TGTGCCATCAGTGGAAGACAGGGCTATGGCTACACCTTC.

This rearrangement joins TRBV9 to TRBJ2-7; no reliable D call. V lost 0 bases, J lost 5 bases, and 12 bases lay in between. Germline V gives CDR1 SGDLS, CDR2 YYNGEE. The CDR3 has 14 amino acids. The CDR3 coding sequence is TGTGCCAGCAGCGTAGAAGTCTATTCGGACGAGCAGTACTTC. This codes for CASSVEVYSDEQYF.

The chain carries TRBV3-1 (or the pseudogene TRBV3-2) and TRBJ2-5, with 8 positions matching TRBD1. CDR1 and CDR2 from the germline V gene are LGHDT and YNNKEL (reference sequence). CDR3 length: 16 amino acids. Germline trimming cut 4 bases from V and 0 bases from J; bases unmatched to any gene: 7. The CDR3 nucleotides read TGTGCCAGCAGCCTATCCGGGACAGGACACCAAGAGACCCAGTACTTC. It translates to CASSLSGTGHQETQYF.

The chain joins TRBV7-3 to TRBJ2-2, with D hard to call. Germline loops: CDR1 SGHTA, CDR2 FQGTGA. The V gene lost 6 bases and the J gene lost 6 bases, with 11 bases spanning the gap. CDR3 length equals 13 residues. CDR3 DNA sequence: TGTGCCAGCAGTCCTATGCTATCCGGGGAGCTGTTTTTT. Translation: CASSPMLSGELFF.

The chain has TRBV7-2 and TRBJ2-5; possibly TRBD1 for D (6 bases). The V and J ends lost 5 bases and 0 bases respectively, with 13 bases between them. Per the germline V gene, CDR1 is SGHTA and CDR2 is FQGNSA. This CDR3 has 15 amino acids. The CDR3 region is CASSANQGYQETQYF. The CDR3 DNA sequence: TGTGCCAGCAGCGCTAATCAGGGGTACCAAGAGACCCAGTACTTC.

This clone occurred once. V and J are TRBV28 and TRBJ2-5; D is uncertain. V was trimmed by 2 bases and J by 5 bases, leaving 6 bases between them. The germline gives CDR1 MDHEN, CDR2 SYDVKM. The CDR3 covers 12 residues. Here the CDR3 DNA reads TGTGCCAGCAGTTTAATACGGGAGACCCAGTACTTC. It is translated as CASSLIRETQYF.

The rearrangement uses TRBV7-2 and TRBJ1-5; D not certain. The CDR3 spans 16 residues. CDR1 and CDR2 (germline): SGHTA, FQGNSA. V lost 1 base and J lost 0, with 10 bases in between. The DNA of the CDR3 is TGTGCCAGCAGCTTAGAGTCTAGGTATAGCAATCAGCCCCAGCATTTT. As protein: CASSLESRYSNQPQHF. Using reference TRBV7-2 and TRBJ1-5 for the parts outside the CDR3, the full variable domain is GAGVSQSPSNKVTEKGKDVELRCDPISGHTALYWYRQSLGQGLEFLIYFQGNSAPDKSGLPSDRFSAERTGGSVSTLTIQRTQQEDSAVYLCASSLESRYSNQPQHFGDGTRLSIL.

The CDR3 region has the DNA TGTGCCAGCAGTTACTCGGCCCGTCCAGAAGCTTTCTTT. It yields the protein CASSYSARPEAFF. The chain recombines TRBV6-2 or TRBV6-3 with TRBJ1-1; D gene unclear. This CDR3 region has 13 residues. Germline CDR1 is MNHEY and CDR2 is SVGEGT. V lost 0 bases and J lost 8, with 10 bases in between.